In this sample, the clone carrying this TCR beta chain turned up a few times. The data are from a study of radiation and T cells in renal cell carcinoma. TCRdb keeps only in-frame clones here, not all; method: immunoSEQ multiplex PCR. The sample carries 130,000 to 150,000 clones, about 88% recorded once. This CDR3 has 13 amino acids. Germline CDR1 and CDR2: SNHLY and FYNNEI. Trimming removed 7 bases from V and 4 bases from J, with 10 bases in between. Time point defined: baseline pretreatment blood. Stated treatment: 15 Gy SBRT to primary tumor, nephrectomy 4 weeks later. V is TRBV2 and J is TRBJ1-4; a possible D gene is TRBD1 (5 bases). Sequenced here: blood, sampled from a patient whose treatment included radiotherapy and nephrectomy. The receptor's source is a woman in her 70s with renal cell carcinoma. The chain's CDR3 is CASNRQFNEKLFF. CDR3 sequence (DNA): TGTGCCAGCAATCGACAGTTTAATGAAAAACTGTTTTTT.